Shown below are 16 T cell receptor beta chains from a single sample sequenced in a study of T cell responses to AZD1222 COVID-19 vaccine. Here immunoSEQ multiplex PCR was the method, and the copy in TCRdb shows in-frame clones only, minus some. The sample carries approximately 35,000 clones, 85% to 90% recorded once. The starting material was peripheral blood, obtained 28 days after the second AZD1222 dose. All receptors come from an adult who received the AZD1222 COVID-19 vaccine.

The chain is built from TRBV11-3 and TRBJ1-1; D is undetermined. The CDR3 length is 13 residues. The V end lost 3 bases, the J end lost 1 base, and 6 bases lay between the germline ends. Germline values: CDR1 SGHNT, CDR2 YENEEA. CDR3 DNA sequence: TGTGCCAGCAGCTTGGGCAAGAACACTGAAGCTTTCTTT. It is translated as CASSLGKNTEAFF.

CDR3 sequence reads: CAWSVPYRDRSTGANVLTF. In nucleotides, the CDR3 is TGTGCCTGGAGTGTACCTTACCGGGACAGGTCGACTGGGGCCAACGTCCTGACTTTC. This sequence joins TRBV30 and TRBJ2-6; TRBD1 aligns across 8 bases. The CDR3 runs 19 residues. Trimming took 0 bases from V and 2 from J; bases not matched to a gene: 12. The V gene's germline CDR1 is GTSNPN and CDR2 SVGIG (reference sequence).

The chain couples TRBV28 to TRBJ1-2; 9 positions match TRBD1. The length of the CDR3 is 12 residues. Germline assignment: CDR1 MDHEN and CDR2 SYDVKM. V lost 6 bases, J lost 4 bases, and 0 bases stayed unmatched. This CDR3 reads CASRTGGYGYTF. The CDR3, as DNA: TGTGCCAGCAGGACAGGGGGCTATGGCTACACCTTC.

The chain links TRBV28 to TRBJ1-3; TRBD1 matches at 7 bases. Losses at the gene ends were 0 bases for V and 0 bases for J; bases not matched to a gene: 8. The CDR3 loop spans 18 amino acids. Germline V gives CDR1 MDHEN, CDR2 SYDVKM. The CDR3 DNA reads as TGTGCCAGCAGTTTATGGGGGGGACAGTTCAGCTCTGGAAACACCATATATTTT. Its translation is CASSLWGGQFSSGNTIYF.

V usage is TRBV6-5 and J usage is TRBJ2-3; 13 bases match TRBD2. Germline CDR1 MNHEY, CDR2 SVGAGI. This CDR3 region has 14 residues. V dropped 8 bases and J dropped 3; count of bases not matched to a gene: 2. Here the CDR3 reads CASLLAGGTDTQYF. The CDR3 region has the DNA TGTGCCAGCTTACTAGCGGGGGGGACAGATACGCAGTATTTT.

V usage is TRBV7-2 and J usage is TRBJ1-2; D is perhaps TRBD1 (5 bases). This CDR3 is built from 14 residues. Germline V gene data show CDR1 as SGHTA and CDR2 as FQGNSA. The germline V and J ends were trimmed by 1 base and 6 bases, with 12 bases remaining between them. The CDR3 DNA is TGTGCCAGCAGCTTAGAGCCCAGGGCCCATGGCTACACCTTC. Translating gives CASSLEPRAHGYTF.

V and J are TRBV5-6 and TRBJ2-7; 10 bases fit TRBD1. Trimming removed 0 bases from V and 4 bases from J; junction bases left unmatched: 7. CDR3 size: 16 residues. Germline V gene sequence: CDR1 SGHDT, CDR2 YYEEEE. The CDR3 DNA reads as TGTGCCAGCAGCTTGGCGGGACAGGGGATAGGGTACGAGCAGTACTTC. Protein: CASSLAGQGIGYEQYF.

As for this clone: At the DNA level, this CDR3 is encoded by other sequences in the same sample as well. The chain employs TRBV6-5 and TRBJ1-1, with D possibly TRBD1 on 5 matching bases. Trimming left V 6 bases short and J 4 bases short, with 15 bases between. The CDR3 length is 14 residues. Per the germline V gene, CDR1 is MNHEY and CDR2 is SVGAGI. The CDR3 DNA follows: TGTGCCAGCAGACCGGGCCGCGGGGGCACTGAAGCTTTCTTT. Translation gives CASRPGRGGTEAFF.

The rearrangement links TRBV27 to TRBJ2-7, with 8 bases that match TRBD1. The V gene end was trimmed by 5 bases and the J gene end by 2 bases; junction bases not matched to a gene: 5. The CDR3 contains 14 residues. Germline V gene sequence: CDR1 MNHEY, CDR2 SMNVEV (reference sequence). This chain's CDR3 is CASSVLQGAYEQYF. As DNA, the CDR3 is TGTGCCAGCAGTGTCCTACAGGGGGCCTACGAGCAGTACTTC.

This chain uses TRBV28 with TRBJ2-3, with 12 bases identical to TRBD2. Trimming at V came to 6 bases and at J to 2 bases, leaving 3 bases not matched to a gene. Germline CDR1 reads MDHEN; CDR2 reads SYDVKM. The CDR3 spans 15 residues. CDR3 sequence: CASSRLAGATDTQYF. In nucleotides, the CDR3 is TGTGCCAGCAGCCGACTAGCGGGGGCCACAGATACGCAGTATTTT.

The chain uses TRBV7-2 and TRBJ1-2; no clear D. The CDR3 is made up of 14 amino acids. V lost 1 base and J 6 bases, leaving 12 bases between the germline ends. In germline, CDR1 is SGHTA, CDR2 FQGNSA. The CDR3 here is CASSLDRNANGYTF. In DNA, the CDR3 is TGTGCCAGCAGCTTAGATAGGAACGCTAATGGCTACACCTTC.

This clone was found a few times. The CDR3 sequence: CASNGRTNMNTEAFF. In DNA, the CDR3 is TGTGCCAGCAACGGACGGACTAACATGAACACTGAAGCTTTCTTT. The chain joins TRBV6-5 to TRBJ1-1; no definite D call. The CDR3 covers 15 residues. Germline lookup yields CDR1 MNHEY and CDR2 SVGAGI. Trimming pared 7 bases from V and 0 bases from J, leaving 15 bases between.

This sequence joins TRBV30 and TRBJ2-5; D is tentatively TRBD1 or TRBD2 (5 bases each). V gave up 0 bases and J gave up 1 base, with 18 bases separating them. CDR3 length equals 17 residues. Germline V gives CDR1 GTSNPN, CDR2 SVGIG (reference sequence). The CDR3: CAWSVRGGKLTQETQYF. The CDR3 DNA reads TGTGCCTGGAGTGTACGGGGCGGAAAACTTACCCAAGAGACCCAGTACTTC.

This clone has a single count. The chain is built from TRBV19 and TRBJ2-1, with a tentative D call TRBD2 (5 bases). CDR1 is LNHDA, CDR2 SQIVND, per germline (reference sequence). This CDR3 is built from 15 residues. The ends were cut back, 7 bases at V and 0 bases at J, with 13 bases in the middle. The CDR3 sequence: CASTSGMSSYNEQFF. The CDR3 nucleotides read TGTGCCAGTACCTCGGGAATGAGCTCCTACAATGAGCAGTTCTTC.

The rearrangement uses TRBV6-5 and TRBJ1-2; the D gene is possibly TRBD1 (5 bases). The CDR3 has 11 residues. The V end lost 8 bases, the J end lost 6 bases, and 10 bases lay between the germline ends. CDR1 and CDR2 from the germline V gene are MNHEY and SVGAGI. CDR3 amino acids: CASYQGNGYTF. The CDR3 DNA follows: TGTGCCAGCTATCAGGGAAATGGCTACACCTTC.

This clone was picked up one time. The genes are TRBV2 and TRBJ2-7, with D perhaps given as TRBD1 or TRBD2 (5 bases each). V was pared by 6 bases and J by 2 bases, with 14 bases between. Germline CDR1 is SNHLY and CDR2 is FYNNEI. The CDR3 consists of 14 residues. The CDR3 here is CASRTGPGPYEQYF. DNA for the CDR3: TGTGCCAGCAGGACGGGACCGGGGCCCTACGAGCAGTACTTC. Using reference TRBV2 and TRBJ2-7 for the parts outside the CDR3, the full variable domain is EPEVTQTPSHQVTQMGQEVILRCVPISNHLYFYWYRQILGQKVEFLVSFYNNEISEKSEIFDDQFSVERPDGSNFTLKIRSTKLEDSAMYFCASRTGPGPYEQYFGPGTRLTVT.